A selection of T cell receptor beta chains follows, all from one sample in a study of blood T cell repertoires in COVID-19. Using immunoSEQ multiplex PCR, the repertoire was profiled, and TCRdb retains in-frame clones only, with some absent. This sample carries about 140,000 clones, around three quarters of them seen once, and the ten largest clones take 13%. Sequencing used peripheral blood. The origin of the receptors is a man older than 75 with acute or convalescent COVID-19. The CDR3 runs from the conserved cysteine through the conserved F or W. A D gene is named only where the DNA matches it firmly. Clone size is given for some rows only: seen once, a few or many times, or a class if the clone is expanded.

j_call,clone_size,d_call,v_call,cdr3_aa,cdr3_nt
TRBJ2-7,NA,TRBD1,TRBV5-1,CASSSGQGKQYF,TGCGCCAGCAGCTCGGGACAGGGCAAGCAGTACTTC
TRBJ2-5,NA,NA,TRBV9,CASSVGLASKETQYF,TGTGCCAGCAGCGTAGGTTTGGCCTCGAAGGAGACCCAGTACTTC
TRBJ2-3,NA,NA,TRBV7-8,CASSLLNAADTQYF,TGTGCCAGCAGCTTATTGAATGCGGCGGATACGCAGTATTTT
TRBJ1-2,NA,TRBD1,TRBV24-1,CAVGGGLYGYTF,TGTGCCGTAGGAGGGGGCCTCTATGGCTACACCTTC
TRBJ2-3,few,TRBD2,TRBV5-8,CASSTGTSVEDTQYF,TGTGCCAGCAGTACCGGGACTAGCGTTGAAGATACGCAGTATTTT
TRBJ1-1,NA,NA,TRBV18,CASSPRTDLNTEAFF,TGTGCCAGCTCACCACGGACAGACTTGAACACTGAAGCTTTCTTT
TRBJ1-1,NA,NA,TRBV7-9,CASSLRRGSLTEAFF,TGTGCCAGCAGCTTAAGGCGCGGGAGTCTCACTGAAGCTTTCTTT
TRBJ1-2,NA,NA,TRBV6-6,CASTVGVGGGYTF,TGTGCCAGCACTGTTGGGGTGGGGGGTGGCTACACCTTC
TRBJ1-5,NA,NA,TRBV19,CASSIGVANQPQHF,TGTGCCAGTAGTATAGGGGTAGCAAATCAGCCCCAGCATTTT
TRBJ1-5,NA,NA,TRBV7-6,CASSLREDQPQHF,TGTGCCAGCAGCTTGAGGGAGGATCAGCCCCAGCATTTT
TRBJ2-1,few,TRBD2,TRBV3-1/TRBV3-2,CASSQDRRGGARNEQFF,TGTGCCAGCAGCCAAGATCGGCGCGGGGGGGCCCGGAATGAGCAGTTCTTC
TRBJ2-1,few,NA,TRBV15,CATSNFRGEQFF,TGTGCCACCAGCAATTTTAGGGGCGAGCAGTTCTTC
TRBJ2-2,once,NA,TRBV11-3,CASSPRGGGQTNTGELFF,TGTGCCAGCAGCCCGCGAGGAGGGGGACAGACGAACACCGGGGAGCTGTTTTTT
TRBJ2-1,NA,NA,TRBV19,CASSILQANNEQFF,TGTGCCAGTAGTATCCTACAGGCGAACAATGAGCAGTTCTTC
TRBJ2-5,NA,TRBD1,TRBV19,CASSTGQGSQETQYF,TGTGCCAGTAGTACAGGACAGGGGAGCCAAGAGACCCAGTACTTC
TRBJ1-6,NA,NA,TRBV4-2,CASSQENGRGRRDNYNSPLHF,TGTGCCAGCAGCCAAGAGAACGGCAGGGGACGTCGTGATAATTATAATTCACCCCTCCACTTT
TRBJ2-3,NA,NA,TRBV6-5,CASRPPSSDTQYF,TGTGCCAGCAGGCCTCCGAGTTCAGATACGCAGTATTTT
TRBJ1-1,NA,NA,TRBV29-1,CAAGPRTEAFF,TGCGCGGCAGGGCCTCGAACTGAAGCTTTCTTT
TRBJ1-1,NA,TRBD1,TRBV5-5,CASTLRDRYTEAFF,TGTGCCAGCACCCTTCGGGACAGATACACTGAAGCTTTCTTT
TRBJ1-6,NA,NA,TRBV12-3/TRBV12-4,CASSLLGASPLHF,TGTGCCAGCAGTTTGTTAGGGGCTTCACCCCTCCACTTT
TRBJ1-6,NA,NA,TRBV18,CASSPLTTTGNSPLHF,TGTGCCAGCTCACCACTTACGACGACGGGAAATTCACCCCTCCACTTT
TRBJ1-2,NA,NA,TRBV5-8,CASSALGGPKPNGYTF,TGTGCCAGCAGCGCTCTGGGAGGACCCAAACCAAATGGCTACACCTTC
TRBJ2-3,NA,TRBD2,TRBV6-5,CASSLAGAKYF,TGTGCCAGCAGCCTAGCGGGGGCAAAGTATTTT
TRBJ2-7,once,NA,TRBV7-2,CASSPPSVDEQYF,TGTGCCAGCTCTCCGCCCTCAGTCGACGAGCAGTACTTC
TRBJ2-7,NA,TRBD1,TRBV6-5,CASTPTGGILEQYF,TGTGCCAGTACCCCCACAGGGGGGATACTCGAGCAGTACTTC
TRBJ1-5,NA,NA,TRBV10-3,CAISGGGGQQPQHF,TGTGCCATCAGTGGGGGGGGAGGGCAACAGCCCCAGCATTTT
TRBJ2-7,once,NA,TRBV5-5,CASSLDFTARYEQYF,TGTGCCAGCAGCTTGGATTTTACGGCTAGATACGAGCAGTACTTC
TRBJ2-2,NA,NA,TRBV18,CASSPPTGNTGELFF,TGTGCCAGCTCACCACCGACTGGGAACACCGGGGAGCTGTTTTTT